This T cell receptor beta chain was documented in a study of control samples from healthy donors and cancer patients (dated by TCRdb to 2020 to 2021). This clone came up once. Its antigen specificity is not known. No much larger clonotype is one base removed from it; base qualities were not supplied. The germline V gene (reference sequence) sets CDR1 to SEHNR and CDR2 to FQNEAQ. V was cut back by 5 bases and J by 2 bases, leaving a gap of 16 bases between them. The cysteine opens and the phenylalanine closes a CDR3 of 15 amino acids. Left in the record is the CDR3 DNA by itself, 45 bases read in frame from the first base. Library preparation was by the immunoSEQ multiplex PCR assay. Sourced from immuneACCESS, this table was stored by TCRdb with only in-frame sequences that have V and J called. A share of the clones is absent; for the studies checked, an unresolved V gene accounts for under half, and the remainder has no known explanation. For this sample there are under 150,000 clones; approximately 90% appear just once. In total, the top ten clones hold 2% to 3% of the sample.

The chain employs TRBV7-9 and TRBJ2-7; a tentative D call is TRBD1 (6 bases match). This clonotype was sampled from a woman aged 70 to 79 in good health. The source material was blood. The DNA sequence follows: TGTGCCAGCAGCCTCCAGCGACAGGTACCCTACGAGCAGTACTTC. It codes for CASSLQRQVPYEQYF.